Presented here are 25 T cell receptor beta chains from one specimen sequenced in a study of T-cell reconstitution after alpha-beta-depleted transplantation in children. The TCRbeta library incorporated unique molecular identifiers. TCRdb independently ran MiXCR on the PCR reads; one entry per CDR3 protein. The sample includes around 370,000 distinct CDR3 sequences, about 16% of them seen just once. The sequencing here drew on PBMCs, mostly from graft donor cells, taken 360 days after TCRalphabeta/CD19-depleted stem cell transplant. The receptors here all came from a male patient between 2 and 10 years old who had a stem cell transplant for acute lymphoblastic leukemia, so the T cells may come from the graft donor.

This clonotype was seen many times. The chain employs TRBV5-1 and TRBJ2-1; D is ambiguous. Germline V gene data show CDR1 as SGHRS and CDR2 as YFSETQ. The CDR3 is made up of 12 amino acids. Trimming cost V 5 bases and J 0 bases, with 3 bases left between them. In DNA, the CDR3 is TGCGCCAGCAGTGGCTCCTACAATGAGCAGTTCTTC. Its protein is CASSGSYNEQFF. Combining the CDR3 with reference TRBV5-1 and TRBJ2-1 gives the whole variable domain KAGVTQTPRYLIKTRGQQVTLSCSPISGHRSVSWYQQTPGQGLQFLFEYFSETQRNKGNFPGRFSGRQFSNSRSEMNVSTLELGDSALYLCASSGSYNEQFFGPGTRLTVL.

This clonotype was counted many times. V gene TRBV29-1 combines with J gene TRBJ2-3, with 9 nucleotides matching TRBD2. Germline trimming cut 4 bases from V and 8 bases from J; bases unmatched to any gene: 10. Germline CDR1 is SQVTM and CDR2 is ANQGSEA. This CDR3 region has 14 residues. The CDR3 here is CSVVAGGPSGTQYF. In nucleotides, the CDR3 is TGCAGCGTTGTGGCGGGAGGGCCTTCGGGTACGCAGTATTTT.

The chain carries TRBV7-6 and TRBJ2-3, with D perhaps matching TRBD2 (6 bases). The CDR3 loop spans 15 amino acids. The germline V gene encodes CDR1 SGHVS and CDR2 FNYEAQ. V was trimmed by 5 bases and J by 2 bases, leaving 14 bases between them. CDR3 protein: CASSPTRPNTDTQYF. CDR3 DNA: TGTGCCAGCAGCCCGACTAGGCCCAACACAGATACGCAGTATTTT.

This rearrangement joins TRBV12-3 or TRBV12-4 to TRBJ2-5; 11 positions agree with TRBD2. The CDR3 has 14 amino acids. J gave up 2 bases and V 7 bases, and 3 bases lay outside the gene matches. The DNA for the CDR3 is TGTGCCAGCACCGTAGCGGGAGGGCAAGAGACCCAGTACTTC. It specifies CASTVAGGQETQYF.

A few counts support this clonotype. This chain links TRBV30 with TRBJ1-1; the D is unclear. Germline V gene sequence: CDR1 GTSNPN, CDR2 SVGIG (reference sequence). V was pared by 5 bases and J by 2 bases, with 6 bases between. This CDR3 contains 11 residues. CDR3 in DNA: TGTGCCTGGGGACGTAACACTGAAGCTTTCTTT. The encoded protein is CAWGRNTEAFF. Together with reference TRBV30 and TRBJ1-1, the CDR3 gives the full variable domain: SQTIHQWPATLVQPVGSPLSLECTVEGTSNPNLYWYRQAAGRGLQLLFYSVGIGQISSEVPQNLSASRPQDRQFILSSKKLLLSDSGFYLCAWGRNTEAFFGQGTRLTVV.

This clonotype showed up just a few times. This chain joins TRBV7-2 and TRBJ2-1; 13 positions agree with TRBD2. The length of the CDR3 is 13 residues. CDR1 and CDR2 (germline): SGHTA, FQGNSA. The junction had 5 bases not matched to a gene; V was cut back by 5 bases and J by 13 bases. CDR3 protein: CASSGGLAGLQFF. The CDR3 DNA follows: TGTGCCAGCAGCGGGGGACTAGCGGGACTACAGTTCTTC. Variable domain in full (rest from reference TRBV7-2 and TRBJ2-1): GAGVSQSPSNKVTEKGKDVELRCDPISGHTALYWYRQSLGQGLEFLIYFQGNSAPDKSGLPSDRFSAERTGGSVSTLTIQRTQQEDSAVYLCASSGGLAGLQFFGPGTRLTVL.

This rearrangement joins TRBV6-1 to TRBJ2-3, with 7 bases identical to TRBD1. Germline CDR1 is MNHNS and CDR2 is SASEGT. The CDR3 runs to 15 residues. Trimming cost V 5 bases and J 2 bases; bases outside gene matches: 7. In DNA form, the CDR3 reads TGTGCCAGCAGTCCCCGGGACAGACCCACAGATACGCAGTATTTT. Residues: CASSPRDRPTDTQYF.

This chain connects TRBV19 to TRBJ2-2; D uncertain. The V and J ends lost 3 bases and 4 bases respectively, with 18 bases between them. The germline CDR1 and CDR2 sequences are LNHDA and SQIVND (reference sequence). This CDR3 spans 17 amino acids. CDR3 sequence (DNA): TGTGCCAGTAGTATTCAAAAGGGAATTTGGGGCACCGGGGAGCTGTTTTTT. Translation gives CASSIQKGIWGTGELFF. The full variable domain, with the rest looked up from reference TRBV19 and TRBJ2-2, is DGGITQSPKYLFRKEGQNVTLSCEQNLNHDAMYWYRQDPGQGLRLIYYSQIVNDFQKGDIAEGYSVSREKKESFPLTVTSAQKNPTAFYLCASSIQKGIWGTGELFFGEGSRLTVL.

V usage is TRBV12-3 or TRBV12-4 and J usage is TRBJ2-1; 8 bases agree with TRBD2. The CDR3 runs 18 residues. Trimming at V came to 4 bases and at J to 5 bases, leaving 16 bases not matched to a gene. CDR3 sequence (DNA): TGTGCCAGCAGTTACGCCGTACTACTAGCGGTTATCAACAATGAGCAGTTCTTC. Translation: CASSYAVLLAVINNEQFF.

This clonotype came up a few times. The V call is TRBV3-1, the J call TRBJ2-7, with D possibly being TRBD1 (6 bases). V lost 4 bases, J lost 4 bases, and 14 bases lay in between. The V gene's germline CDR1 is LGHDT and CDR2 YNNKEL (reference sequence). This CDR3 comprises 14 residues. Here the CDR3 reads CASSPRTDGYEQYF. For the CDR3, the DNA is TGTGCCAGCAGCCCCCGGACAGACGGATACGAGCAGTACTTC.

This clonotype occurred a few times. The rearrangement links TRBV6-1 to TRBJ2-1; possible D gene TRBD2, 5 bases. V shed 6 bases and J shed 4 bases, with 19 bases lying between them. Germline V gives CDR1 MNHNS, CDR2 SASEGT. The CDR3 sequence is 16 residues long. The CDR3: CASSPRTRLTYNEQFF. The CDR3 DNA reads TGTGCCAGCAGCCCCCGGACTCGGCTCACGTACAATGAGCAGTTCTTC.

There are a few counts of this clonotype. The genes are TRBV21-1 and TRBJ2-1. TRBV21-1 is classified as a pseudogene. The CDR3 is made up of 11 amino acids. CDR3 amino acids: CASSKGNEQFF. The CDR3 nucleotides read TGTGCCAGCAGCAAAGGGAATGAGCAGTTCTTC.

This clonotype was found many times. The rearrangement uses TRBV15 and TRBJ1-1; D is unclear. CDR3 size: 13 residues. Germline V gene data show CDR1 as LNHNV and CDR2 as YYDKDF (reference sequence). Trimming took off 0 bases at V and 4 bases at J, with 6 bases between the two ends. CDR3: CATSRDLGTEAFF. DNA of the CDR3: TGTGCCACCAGCAGAGACTTGGGCACTGAAGCTTTCTTT.

This clonotype was detected many times. The J gene is TRBJ2-7, the V gene TRBV29-1; 9 bases fit TRBD1. The CDR3 loop spans 13 amino acids. Germline trimming cut 4 bases from V and 6 bases from J; bases unmatched to any gene: 7. Per the germline V gene, CDR1 is SQVTM and CDR2 is ANQGSEA. The CDR3 sequence: CSVASGQGTEQYF. In nucleotides, the CDR3 is TGCAGCGTTGCATCGGGACAGGGCACCGAGCAGTACTTC.

This clonotype occurred a few times. The V and J genes are TRBV7-3 and TRBJ2-3, with 7 bases lining up with TRBD2. Germline loops: CDR1 SGHTA, CDR2 FQGTGA. J lost 4 bases, V lost 5 bases, and 18 bases had no gene match. CDR3 length: 18 amino acids. For the CDR3, the DNA is TGTGCCAGCAGCCCTTATCCCCGGCTAGCGGACATCGCAGATACGCAGTATTTT. Its translation is CASSPYPRLADIADTQYF.

This clonotype was detected ten times or more. This sequence joins TRBV5-1 and TRBJ2-5, with 7 bases fitting TRBD1. From germline, CDR1 is SGHRS and CDR2 YFSETQ. The junction had 4 bases not matched to a gene; V was cut back by 1 base and J by 1 base. The CDR3 runs 15 residues. The CDR3 is CASSLLDRFQETQYF. In nucleotides, the CDR3 is TGCGCCAGCAGCTTGTTGGACAGGTTCCAAGAGACCCAGTACTTC.

J is TRBJ2-7 and V is TRBV20-1; TRBD1 aligns across 8 bases. Germline assignment: CDR1 DFQATT and CDR2 SNEGSKA (reference sequence). This CDR3 has 15 amino acids. V lost 6 bases and J lost 2; bases outside the gene matches: 12. The CDR3: CSATEVGDRPYEQYF. The CDR3 coding sequence is TGCAGTGCAACGGAAGTCGGGGACAGGCCCTACGAGCAGTACTTC.

This clonotype occurred a few times. V usage is TRBV29-1 and J usage is TRBJ2-7; D is ambiguous. V lost 0 bases, J lost 2 bases, and 8 bases lay in between. Germline CDR1 and CDR2: SQVTM and ANQGSEA. The CDR3 sequence is 13 residues long. The CDR3 protein is CSVEDHRAYEQYF. The CDR3 bases are TGCAGCGTTGAAGATCATAGGGCCTACGAGCAGTACTTC.

Only a few counts were recorded for this clonotype. CDR3 in amino acids: CASSPLGGRETQYF. The CDR3 region has the DNA TGTGCCAGCAGTCCTTTAGGGGGCAGGGAGACCCAGTACTTC. This chain connects TRBV28 to TRBJ2-5, with 7 bases that match TRBD1. This CDR3 has 14 residues. V was pared by 5 bases and J by 5 bases, with 8 bases of the junction left unmatched. Germline lookup yields CDR1 MDHEN and CDR2 SYDVKM.

The CDR3 region has the DNA TGTGCCAGCAGCCCATATGGCGACAGGGACTACGAGCAGTACTTC. Protein: CASSPYGDRDYEQYF. The genes are TRBV5-6 and TRBJ2-7; 7 bases fit TRBD1. Trimming cost V 4 bases and J 3 bases; bases outside gene matches: 10. Germline V gene data show CDR1 as SGHDT and CDR2 as YYEEEE. CDR3 size: 15 residues.

This sequence joins TRBV9 and TRBJ2-3; unclear D gene. Trimming removed 0 bases at V and 2 bases at J, with 13 bases between. This CDR3 spans 16 amino acids. The germline gives CDR1 SGDLS, CDR2 YYNGEE. In DNA form, the CDR3 reads TGTGCCAGCAGCGTAGGGGGTTACGAGACCACAGATACGCAGTATTTT. Residues: CASSVGGYETTDTQYF.

CDR3 region: CASSKAQERLVFGSYEQYF. The CDR3 DNA reads TGTGCCAGCAGCAAAGCGCAGGAACGACTAGTGTTTGGGAGCTACGAGCAGTACTTC. The chain recombines TRBV21-1 with TRBJ2-7; the table calls TRBD2, which could not be checked here. TRBV21-1 is labeled a pseudogene. This CDR3 spans 19 amino acids.

This clonotype was counted a few times. The chain has TRBV20-1 and TRBJ2-5, with 10 positions matching TRBD2. Germline loops: CDR1 DFQATT, CDR2 SNEGSKA (reference sequence). This CDR3 comprises 14 residues. V trimming: 1 base; J trimming: 4 bases; junction bases outside the gene matches: 3. For the CDR3, the DNA is TGCAGTGCTAGAGTGGTAGCGGGAGGAGAGACCCAGTACTTC. Its protein product is CSARVVAGGETQYF.

CDR3 protein: CASSVVVEDTQYF. CDR3 bases: TGTGCCAGCAGCGTAGTTGTAGAAGATACGCAGTATTTT. This chain connects TRBV9 to TRBJ2-3; D is ambiguous. The CDR3 extends over 13 amino acids. Per germline, CDR1 SGDLS and CDR2 YYNGEE. V was shortened by 0 bases and J by 5 bases, with 7 bases between the two germline ends.

This clonotype was picked up a small number of times. Its ends do not fully match the called genes, so a read error is possible. This chain joins TRBV7-7 and TRBJ2-1; 13 nucleotides line up with TRBD2. Germline CDR1 and CDR2: SSHAT and FNYEAQ (reference sequence). CDR3 length: 15 amino acids. In DNA, the CDR3 is TGTGCTAGCAGTATAGGACTAGCGGGAGCCAATGAGCAGTTCTTC. It is translated as CASSIGLAGANEQFF.